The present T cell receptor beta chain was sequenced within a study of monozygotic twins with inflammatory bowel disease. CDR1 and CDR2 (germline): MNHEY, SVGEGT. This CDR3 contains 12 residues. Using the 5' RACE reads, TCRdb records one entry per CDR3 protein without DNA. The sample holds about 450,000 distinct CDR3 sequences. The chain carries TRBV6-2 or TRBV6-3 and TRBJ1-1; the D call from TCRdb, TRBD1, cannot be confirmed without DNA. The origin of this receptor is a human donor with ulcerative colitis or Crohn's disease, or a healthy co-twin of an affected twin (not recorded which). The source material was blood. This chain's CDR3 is CASRSQGGEAFF.